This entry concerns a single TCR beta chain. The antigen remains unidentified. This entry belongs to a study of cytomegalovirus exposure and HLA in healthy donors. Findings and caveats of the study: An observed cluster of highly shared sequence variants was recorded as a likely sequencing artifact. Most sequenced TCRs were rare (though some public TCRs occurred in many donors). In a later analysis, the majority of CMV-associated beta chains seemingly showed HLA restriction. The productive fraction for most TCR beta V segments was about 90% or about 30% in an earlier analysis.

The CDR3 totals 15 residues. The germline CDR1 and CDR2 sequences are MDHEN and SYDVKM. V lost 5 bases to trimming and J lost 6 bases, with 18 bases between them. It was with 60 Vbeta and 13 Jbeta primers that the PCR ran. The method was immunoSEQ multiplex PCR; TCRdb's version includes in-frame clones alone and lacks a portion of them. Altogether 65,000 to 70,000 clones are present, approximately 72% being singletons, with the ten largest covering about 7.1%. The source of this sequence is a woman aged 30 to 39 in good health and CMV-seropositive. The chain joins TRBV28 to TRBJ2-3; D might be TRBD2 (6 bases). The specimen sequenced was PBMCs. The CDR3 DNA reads TGTGCCAGCAGTGCAACGCGGGGAGTCACGGATACGCAGTATTTT. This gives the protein CASSATRGVTDTQYF.